This TCR beta chain was recovered during a study of T cell repertoires in cytomegalovirus infection. For the study at large: TCR beta signatures that were public indicated CMV infection and matching HLA type. The study, taken as a whole, reports: People with CMV and the relevant HLA were identified by cumulative public TCR beta family frequency. The response measured ex vivo was dominated by TCR beta clonotypes (HLA-C-restricted and CMV-specific).

This clonotype appeared many times. Its antigen is undetermined. TCRdb reanalysed the reads using MiXCR and keeps one entry per CDR3 protein. The sample records hundreds of thousands of distinct CDR3 sequences, about 9.1% being singletons. Trimming removed 1 base from V and 4 bases from J, with 7 bases in between. This CDR3 is 13 amino acids long. Germline CDR1 and CDR2: SGHVS and FQNEAQ. This clonotype was sampled from a human donor in good health (CMV status not recorded). Some clones in this sample may be carry-over from other donors' samples. The chain recombines TRBV7-8 with TRBJ1-2, with D unclear. Specimen: PBMCs. The CDR3 loop is CASSLGATYGYTF. The DNA of the CDR3 is TGTGCCAGCAGCTTAGGCGCAACCTATGGCTACACCTTC.